This T cell receptor (beta chain) was documented in a study of blood T cells in healthy people across ages. The germline V gene encodes CDR1 DFQATT and CDR2 SNEGSKA (reference sequence). The length of the CDR3 is 15 residues. Deletions cut 8 bases from V and 6 bases from J, with 25 bases between. Details on this clonotype: The antigen remains unidentified. Possible read error: a much larger clone is one base away.

In each sample, at least 6 million PBMCs were isolated. Every sample gave at least 5 micrograms of total RNA when it was extracted. Primers used in a second PCR of about 6 to 11 cycles were a sample-barcoded 5' primer and a J-beta primer mix. From the 5' RACE reads, TCRdb called clonotypes with MiXCR, one entry per CDR3 protein. Of 650,000 to 1,000,000 distinct CDR3 sequences listed, under 40% are singletons. Whole-study findings and limits: CMV status of donors was unknown, possibly confounding expanded clonotype changes. It was the long-lived donors that had more naive CD4+ cells and higher diversity than aged donors.

Sequencing was carried out using blood. The TCR originated in a man younger than 30 in good health. J is TRBJ1-2 and V is TRBV20-1, with D possibly matching TRBD1 (5 bases). The CDR3 DNA reads TGCAGTTCTCTTGACCGGGGATCCGGGGACCATGGCTACACCTTC. Translation: CSSLDRGSGDHGYTF.